The 15 T cell receptor beta chains below all came from one sample that was sequenced in a study of shared clonotypes between healthy human individuals. The data were produced by immunoSEQ multiplex PCR, yet TCRdb's version contains in-frame clones alone and is incomplete. Of under 600,000 clones in the sample, around 96% are singletons; the top ten hold 0.055% to 0.075%. Sequenced: naive CD4+ T cells sorted from blood. Described subset: CD45RA+ positively selected. The source of these receptors is a woman in her 30s in good health.

The chain is built from TRBV28 and TRBJ2-7, with TRBD1 matching over 12 bases. The CDR3 totals 15 residues. V lost 6 bases and J lost 5; bases outside the gene matches: 8. Germline CDR1 and CDR2: MDHEN and SYDVKM. The CDR3 bases are TGTGCCAGCAGCCAAACCGGGACAGGGGGCCACGAGCAGTACTTC. Its translation is CASSQTGTGGHEQYF.

The chain links TRBV5-1 to TRBJ2-7; 11 bases map to TRBD2. This CDR3 region has 18 residues. J gave up 1 base and V 4 bases, and 13 bases lay outside the gene matches. Germline V gene lookup returns CDR1 SGHRS and CDR2 YFSETQ. CDR3 DNA sequence: TGCGCCAGCAGCGGACCAACGATAGCGGGAGGGACATCCTACGAGCAGTACTTC. It translates to CASSGPTIAGGTSYEQYF.

This chain connects TRBV13 to TRBJ2-7; no reliable D call. The CDR3 sequence is 14 residues long. The V end was cut by 1 base, the J end by 2 bases, with 9 bases between. The germline CDR1 and CDR2 sequences are PRHDT and FYEKMQ (reference sequence). This CDR3 reads CASSLAWQPYEQYF. DNA of the CDR3: TGTGCCAGCAGCTTAGCGTGGCAACCCTACGAGCAGTACTTC.

The chain couples TRBV15 to TRBJ1-4; D unclear. The V gene lost 1 base and the J gene lost 5 bases, with 8 bases spanning the gap. The CDR3 spans 14 residues. Germline V gene sequence: CDR1 LNHNV, CDR2 YYDKDF (reference sequence). The CDR3 sequence: CATSRVRRNEKLFF. CDR3 nucleotide sequence: TGTGCCACCAGCAGAGTTCGGCGCAATGAAAAACTGTTTTTT.

As for this clone: Other nucleotide sequences from this sample produce the same CDR3. The V gene is TRBV10-2, the J gene TRBJ2-5; the match to TRBD2 covers 8 bases. The germline CDR1 and CDR2 sequences are WSHSY and SAAADI. This CDR3 comprises 13 residues. V gave up 6 bases and J gave up 5 bases; unmatched junction bases: 5. Here the CDR3 DNA reads TGCGCCAGCAGGTTAGCGGGATTGGAGACCCAGTACTTC. This translates into CASRLAGLETQYF.

A single count supports this clone. CDR3 sequence (DNA): TGTGCCAGCAGTTTGGGGCCTATATATGGCTACACCTTC. Translating gives CASSLGPIYGYTF. V gene TRBV28 combines with J gene TRBJ1-2, with a weak D call TRBD1 (5 bases). The germline V gene has CDR1 MDHEN and CDR2 SYDVKM. Between the trimmed V and J ends, which lost 3 bases and 5 bases, there was a span of 10 bases. This CDR3 comprises 13 residues.

The genes are TRBV5-1 and TRBJ2-2; maybe TRBD2 (5 bases). CDR1 SGHRS and CDR2 YFSETQ come from the germline V gene. Trimming removed 7 bases from V and 0 bases from J, with 10 bases in between. This CDR3 has 14 amino acids. CDR3: CASCQEANTGELFF. CDR3 nucleotides: TGCGCCAGCTGCCAGGAGGCGAACACCGGGGAGCTGTTTTTT.

The gene calls are TRBV5-5 and TRBJ1-2; 7 bases line up with TRBD1. Germline CDR1 SGHKS, CDR2 YYEKEE (reference sequence). J lost 8 bases, V lost 4 bases, and 5 bases had no gene match. This CDR3 has 12 amino acids. The DNA for the CDR3 is TGTGCCAGCAGCCCGGACAGGCGGGGCTACACCTTC. Its protein is CASSPDRRGYTF.

The V gene is TRBV25-1, the J gene TRBJ2-1, with unresolved D. The CDR3 is made up of 16 amino acids. CDR1 and CDR2 from the germline V gene are MGHDK and SYGVNS. Trimming pared 5 bases from V and 0 bases from J, leaving 14 bases between. This CDR3 is CASSLDPASSYNEQFF. CDR3 in DNA: TGTGCCAGCAGTTTGGACCCAGCGAGCTCCTACAATGAGCAGTTCTTC.

The chain uses TRBV27 and TRBJ1-3, with unresolved D. With 4 bases removed from V and 0 bases from J, the gap between germline ends came to 19 bases. The CDR3 runs 18 residues. The germline V gene has CDR1 MNHEY and CDR2 SMNVEV (reference sequence). The CDR3: CASSYLGPSLDSGNTIYF. CDR3 DNA sequence: TGTGCCAGCAGTTATCTCGGGCCAAGCCTGGACTCTGGAAACACCATATATTTT.

The V call is TRBV18, the J call TRBJ2-2; 11 nucleotides match TRBD2. V was clipped by 4 bases and J by 4 bases; unmatched bases: 11. The CDR3 loop spans 18 amino acids. CDR1 and CDR2 (germline): KGHSH, LQKENI. DNA for the CDR3: TGTGCCAGCTCACGAGGCGGGACTAGCGGTGTGGGCACCGGGGAGCTGTTTTTT. This encodes CASSRGGTSGVGTGELFF.

This chain uses TRBV6-5 with TRBJ2-7; D may correspond to TRBD1 or TRBD2 (5 bases each). Trimming cost V 4 bases and J 2 bases, with 18 bases left between them. The germline gives CDR1 MNHEY, CDR2 SVGAGI. This CDR3 is built from 16 residues. DNA of the CDR3: TGTGCCAGCAGTTTTTCGAGGGGCTTCTCCCCCTACGAGCAGTACTTC. Translation gives CASSFSRGFSPYEQYF.

Note on this clone: Other DNA sequences in the same sample also yield this CDR3. The rearrangement links TRBV18 to TRBJ2-7, with 10 bases matching TRBD1. Germline CDR1 and CDR2: KGHSH and LQKENI. V was clipped by 3 bases and J by 1 base; unmatched bases: 3. The CDR3 consists of 15 residues. As DNA, the CDR3 is TGTGCCAGCTCACCCGGGACAGGGGAGTCCTACGAGCAGTACTTC. It encodes CASSPGTGESYEQYF.

This chain joins TRBV29-1 and TRBJ1-5, with 7 positions matching TRBD1. The CDR3 consists of 13 residues. The trim removed 5 bases at V and 5 bases at J, leaving 6 bases unmatched. Germline CDR1 reads SQVTM; CDR2 reads ANQGSEA. Here the CDR3 reads CSVTSDRDQPQHF. The DNA of the CDR3 is TGCAGCGTTACCAGCGACAGGGATCAGCCCCAGCATTTT.

The chain employs TRBV15 and TRBJ2-3; D not resolved. CDR1 is LNHNV, CDR2 YYDKDF, per germline (reference sequence). This CDR3 has 13 residues. Trimming left V 3 bases short and J 10 bases short, with 14 bases between. The CDR3 nucleotides are TGTGCCACCAGCAGGCGTTCCTGGAATTCGCAGTATTTT. Amino acid sequence: CATSRRSWNSQYF.